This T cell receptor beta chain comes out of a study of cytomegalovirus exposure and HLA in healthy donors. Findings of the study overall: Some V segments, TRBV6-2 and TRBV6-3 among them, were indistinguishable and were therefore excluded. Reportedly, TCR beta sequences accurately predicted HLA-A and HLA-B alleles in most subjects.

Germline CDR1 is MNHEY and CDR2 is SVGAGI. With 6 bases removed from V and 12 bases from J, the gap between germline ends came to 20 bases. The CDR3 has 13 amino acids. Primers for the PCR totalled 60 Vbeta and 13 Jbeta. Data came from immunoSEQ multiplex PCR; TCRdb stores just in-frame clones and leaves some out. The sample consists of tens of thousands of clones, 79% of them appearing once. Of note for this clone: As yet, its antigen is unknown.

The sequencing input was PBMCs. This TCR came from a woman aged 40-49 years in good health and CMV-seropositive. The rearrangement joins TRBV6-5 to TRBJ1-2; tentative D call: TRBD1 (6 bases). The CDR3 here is CASSPGGGGGNTF. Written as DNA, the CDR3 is TGTGCCAGCAGCCCCGGGGGGGGCGGCGGAAACACCTTC.